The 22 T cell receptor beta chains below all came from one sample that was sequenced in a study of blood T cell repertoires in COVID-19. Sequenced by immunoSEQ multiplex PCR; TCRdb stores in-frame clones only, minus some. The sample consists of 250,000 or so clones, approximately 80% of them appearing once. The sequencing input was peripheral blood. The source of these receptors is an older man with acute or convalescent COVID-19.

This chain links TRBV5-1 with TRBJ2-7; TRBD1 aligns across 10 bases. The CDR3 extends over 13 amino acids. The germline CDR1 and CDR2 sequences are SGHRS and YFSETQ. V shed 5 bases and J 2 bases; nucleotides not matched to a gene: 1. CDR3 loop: CASRTGGTYEQYF. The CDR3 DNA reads TGCGCCAGCAGGACAGGGGGCACCTACGAGCAGTACTTC.

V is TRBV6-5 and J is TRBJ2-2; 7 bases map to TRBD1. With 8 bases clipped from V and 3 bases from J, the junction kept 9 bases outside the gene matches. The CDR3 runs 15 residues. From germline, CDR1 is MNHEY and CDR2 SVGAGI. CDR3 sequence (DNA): TGTGCCAGCGGACCGGGACAGCTCTACACCGGGGAGCTGTTTTTT. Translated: CASGPGQLYTGELFF.

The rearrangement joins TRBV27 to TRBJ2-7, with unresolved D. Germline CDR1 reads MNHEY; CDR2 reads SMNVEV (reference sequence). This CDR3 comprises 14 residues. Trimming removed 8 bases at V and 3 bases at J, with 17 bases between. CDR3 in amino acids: CASAAQRMNYEQYF. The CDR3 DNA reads TGTGCCAGCGCGGCGCAGCGAATGAACTACGAGCAGTACTTC.

The CDR3 here is CATSPVANYGYTF. The CDR3 nucleotides read TGTGCCACCTCCCCCGTAGCTAACTATGGCTACACCTTC. The chain joins TRBV28 to TRBJ1-2; D gene unclear. The CDR3 is 13 amino acids. Germline CDR1 reads MDHEN; CDR2 reads SYDVKM. Deletions cut 10 bases from V and 0 bases from J, with 12 bases between.

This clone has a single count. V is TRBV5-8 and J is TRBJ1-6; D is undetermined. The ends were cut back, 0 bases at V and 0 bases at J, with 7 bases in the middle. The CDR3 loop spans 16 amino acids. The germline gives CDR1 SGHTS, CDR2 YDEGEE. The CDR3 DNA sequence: TGTGCCAGCAGCTTGGATAGTAGCTCCTATAATTCACCCCTCCACTTT. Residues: CASSLDSSSYNSPLHF.

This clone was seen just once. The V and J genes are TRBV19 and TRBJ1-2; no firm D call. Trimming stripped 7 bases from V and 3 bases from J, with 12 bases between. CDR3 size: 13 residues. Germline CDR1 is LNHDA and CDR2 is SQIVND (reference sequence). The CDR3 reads CASTATNDYGYTF. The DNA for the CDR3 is TGTGCCAGTACCGCAACAAATGACTATGGCTACACCTTC.

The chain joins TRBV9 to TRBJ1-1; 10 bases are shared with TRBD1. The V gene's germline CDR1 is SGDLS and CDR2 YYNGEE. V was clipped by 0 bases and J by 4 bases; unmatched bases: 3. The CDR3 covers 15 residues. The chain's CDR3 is CASSVGGQGGTEAFF. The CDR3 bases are TGTGCCAGCAGCGTAGGCGGACAGGGGGGCACTGAAGCTTTCTTT.

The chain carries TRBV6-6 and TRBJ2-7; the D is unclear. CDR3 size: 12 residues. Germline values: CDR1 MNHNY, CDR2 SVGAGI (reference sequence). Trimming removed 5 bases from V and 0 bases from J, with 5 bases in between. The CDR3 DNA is TGTGCCAGCAGTGTTAGCTCCTACGAGCAGTACTTC. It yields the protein CASSVSSYEQYF.

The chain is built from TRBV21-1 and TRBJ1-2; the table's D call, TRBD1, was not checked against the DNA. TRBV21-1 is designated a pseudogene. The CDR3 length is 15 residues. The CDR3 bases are TGTGCCAGCAGCAAAGTCGGGACATCACGCTATGGCTACACCTTC. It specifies CASSKVGTSRYGYTF.

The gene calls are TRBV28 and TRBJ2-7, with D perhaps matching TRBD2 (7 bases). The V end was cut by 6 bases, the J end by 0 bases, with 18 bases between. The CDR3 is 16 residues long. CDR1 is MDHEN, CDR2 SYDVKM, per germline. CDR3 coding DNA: TGTGCCAGCAGACCTGGGGGCGGGGGAATCTCCTACGAGCAGTACTTC. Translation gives CASRPGGGGISYEQYF.

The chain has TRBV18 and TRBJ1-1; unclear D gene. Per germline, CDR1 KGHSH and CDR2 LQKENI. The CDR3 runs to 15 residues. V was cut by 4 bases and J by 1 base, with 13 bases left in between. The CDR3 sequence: CASSLFSTRNTEAFF. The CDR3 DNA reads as TGTGCCAGCTCACTCTTTTCGACAAGGAACACTGAAGCTTTCTTT. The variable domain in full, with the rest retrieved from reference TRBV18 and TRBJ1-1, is NAGVMQNPRHLVRRRGQEARLRCSPMKGHSHVYWYRQLPEEGLKFMVYLQKENIIDESGMPKERFSAEFPKEGPSILRIQQVVRGDSAAYFCASSLFSTRNTEAFFGQGTRLTVV.

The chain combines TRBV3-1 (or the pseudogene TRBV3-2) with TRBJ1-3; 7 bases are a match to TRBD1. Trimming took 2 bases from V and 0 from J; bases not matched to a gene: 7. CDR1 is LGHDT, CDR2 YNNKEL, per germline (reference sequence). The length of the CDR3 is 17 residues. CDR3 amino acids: CASSQRGTASSGNTIYF. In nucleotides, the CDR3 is TGTGCCAGCAGCCAAAGGGGGACAGCAAGCTCTGGAAACACCATATATTTT.

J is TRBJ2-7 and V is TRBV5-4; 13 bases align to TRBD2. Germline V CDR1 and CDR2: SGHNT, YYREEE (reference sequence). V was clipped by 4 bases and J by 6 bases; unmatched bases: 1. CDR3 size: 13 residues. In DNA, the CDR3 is TGTGCCAGCAGCCGGACTAGCGGGGGCGAGCAGTACTTC. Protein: CASSRTSGGEQYF.

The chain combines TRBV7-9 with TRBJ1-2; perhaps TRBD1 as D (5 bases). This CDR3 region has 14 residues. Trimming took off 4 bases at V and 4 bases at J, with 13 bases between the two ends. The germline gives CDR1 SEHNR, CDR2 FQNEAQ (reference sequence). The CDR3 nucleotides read TGTGCCAGCAGCTACACCACAGGAATCTATGGCTACACCTTC. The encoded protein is CASSYTTGIYGYTF.

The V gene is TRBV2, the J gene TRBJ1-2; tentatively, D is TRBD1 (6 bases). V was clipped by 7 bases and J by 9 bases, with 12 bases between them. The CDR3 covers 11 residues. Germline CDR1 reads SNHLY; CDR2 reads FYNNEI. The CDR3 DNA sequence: TGTGCCAGCAAACAGGGCTTACGCTACACCTTC. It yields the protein CASKQGLRYTF.

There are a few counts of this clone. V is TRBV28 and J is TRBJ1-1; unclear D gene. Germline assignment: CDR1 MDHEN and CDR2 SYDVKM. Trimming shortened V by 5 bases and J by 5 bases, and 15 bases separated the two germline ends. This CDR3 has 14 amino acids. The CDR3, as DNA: TGTGCCAGCAGTGTGCCTCGGGGAGGGACTGAAGCTTTCTTT. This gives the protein CASSVPRGGTEAFF.

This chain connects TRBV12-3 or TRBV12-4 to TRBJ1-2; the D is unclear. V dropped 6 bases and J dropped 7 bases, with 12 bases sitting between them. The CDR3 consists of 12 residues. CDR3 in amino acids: CASSLGPVGYTF. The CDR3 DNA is TGTGCCAGCAGCCTGGGCCCAGTTGGCTACACCTTC.

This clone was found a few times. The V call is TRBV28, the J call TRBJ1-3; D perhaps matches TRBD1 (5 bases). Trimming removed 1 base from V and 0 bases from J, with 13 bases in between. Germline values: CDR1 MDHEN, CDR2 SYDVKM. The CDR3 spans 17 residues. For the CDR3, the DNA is TGTGCCAGCAGTTTATCCGACAGTTTCAGCTCTGGAAACACCATATATTTT. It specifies CASSLSDSFSSGNTIYF.

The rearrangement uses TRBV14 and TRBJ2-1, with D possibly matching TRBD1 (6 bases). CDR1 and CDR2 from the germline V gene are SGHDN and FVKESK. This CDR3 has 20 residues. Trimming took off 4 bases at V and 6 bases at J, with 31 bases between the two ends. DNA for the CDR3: TGTGCCAGCAGCCCCGGTGCACGAGGGACACGGTGGGTTCATGGCAATGAGCAGTTCTTC. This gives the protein CASSPGARGTRWVHGNEQFF.

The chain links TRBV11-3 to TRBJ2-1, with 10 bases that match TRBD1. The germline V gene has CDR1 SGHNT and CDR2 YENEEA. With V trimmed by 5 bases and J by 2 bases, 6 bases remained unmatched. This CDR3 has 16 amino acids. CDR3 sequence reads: CASSHGQGVAYNEQFF. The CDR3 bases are TGTGCCAGCAGCCACGGACAGGGGGTTGCCTACAATGAGCAGTTCTTC.

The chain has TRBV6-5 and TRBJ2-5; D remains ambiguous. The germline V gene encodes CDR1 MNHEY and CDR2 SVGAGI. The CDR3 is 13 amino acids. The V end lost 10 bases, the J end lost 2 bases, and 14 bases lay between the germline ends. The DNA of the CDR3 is TGTGCCACCCTACGAGGCCAGCAAGAGACCCAGTACTTC. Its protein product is CATLRGQQETQYF.

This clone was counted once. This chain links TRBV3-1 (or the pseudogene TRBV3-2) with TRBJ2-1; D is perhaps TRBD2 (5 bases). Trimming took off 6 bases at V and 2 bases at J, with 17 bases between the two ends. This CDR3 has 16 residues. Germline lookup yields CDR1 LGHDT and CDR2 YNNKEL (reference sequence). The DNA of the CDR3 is TGTGCCAGCAGGGGCTTAGGCGGGTGGCCCTACAATGAGCAGTTCTTC. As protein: CASRGLGGWPYNEQFF.